This section outlines one T cell receptor (beta chain) sequence together with its context. Original analysis: For nucleated cells, counts were estimated from reference gene primer amplification. Produced via immunoSEQ multiplex PCR; TCRdb's table is partial and in-frame only. For V, J and clone size, that table is used; D and trimming come from the DNA. The repertoire includes 100,000 to 150,000 clones, 85% to 90% of them detected once, and about 3.3% sits in the top ten. Those enrolled in Seattle joined during active infection and were followed longitudinally afterward. Trimming removed 6 bases from V and 5 bases from J, with 13 bases in between. This CDR3 has 14 residues. Germline loops: CDR1 SNHLY, CDR2 FYNNEI. The record originates from a study of blood T cell repertoires in COVID-19. Study-wide context: The United States, Italy and Spain were the sources of the acute and convalescent COVID-19 samples. Nucleic acid was either cDNA or gDNA, and it came from T cells, B-cell-depleted T cells, or PBMCs.

The gene calls are TRBV2 and TRBJ1-4; D is perhaps TRBD1 (6 bases). Sequencing input: peripheral blood. This sequence originates from a woman aged 80 or over with COVID-19, enrolled during active disease. DNA of the CDR3: TGTGCCAGCAGACGGACAGACCCCAATGAAAAACTGTTTTTT. Translated, it gives CASRRTDPNEKLFF. Full variable domain (remainder filled in from reference TRBV2 and TRBJ1-4): EPEVTQTPSHQVTQMGQEVILRCVPISNHLYFYWYRQILGQKVEFLVSFYNNEISEKSEIFDDQFSVERPDGSNFTLKIRSTKLEDSAMYFCASRRTDPNEKLFFGSGTQLSVL.